The 32 T cell receptor beta chains below were found in one sample sequenced in a study of cytomegalovirus exposure and HLA in healthy donors. The PCR made use of 60 Vbeta and 13 Jbeta primers. The protocol was immunoSEQ multiplex PCR, while the TCRdb copy is restricted to in-frame clones and leaves out a portion. The sample lists about 130,000 clones; approximately 80% were seen once. The sample taken for sequencing was PBMCs. The receptors were sampled from a man in his thirties or forties in good health and CMV-seropositive.

By frequency in the sample, this clone is medium-sized (0.01 to 0.1%). This sequence joins TRBV13 and TRBJ1-2; D may be TRBD1 (6 bases). CDR1 and CDR2 from the germline V gene are PRHDT and FYEKMQ (reference sequence). This CDR3 contains 14 residues. V lost 4 bases and J lost 6, with 15 bases in between. The CDR3 nucleotides read TGTGCCAGCAGCTCCAGAGGGACACCTGATGGCTACACCTTC. Protein sequence: CASSSRGTPDGYTF.

The chain has TRBV7-9 and TRBJ1-4; D not resolved. The germline V gene encodes CDR1 SEHNR and CDR2 FQNEAQ (reference sequence). The CDR3 is 13 residues long. Between the trimmed V and J ends, which lost 4 bases and 8 bases, there was a span of 11 bases. The CDR3 reads CASSSSRLEKLFF. CDR3 sequence (DNA): TGTGCCAGCAGCTCCTCCCGGTTGGAAAAACTGTTTTTT.

The J gene is TRBJ1-3, the V gene TRBV4-2, with unresolved D. This CDR3 has 14 residues. Germline CDR1 reads LGHNA; CDR2 reads YNFKEQ. The germline V and J ends were trimmed by 4 bases and 0 bases, with 7 bases remaining between them. CDR3 sequence: CASSPLSSGNTIYF. The CDR3 nucleotides are TGTGCCAGCAGCCCTCTAAGCTCTGGAAACACCATATATTTT.

Only one count was recorded for this clone. The chain carries TRBV7-2 and TRBJ1-2; 9 bases are shared with TRBD1. The CDR3 has 15 amino acids. Germline V CDR1 and CDR2: SGHTA, FQGNSA. The trim removed 4 bases at V and 4 bases at J, leaving 7 bases unmatched. The CDR3 coding sequence is TGTGCCAGCAGCTCACAGGGGGCGCAAGGCTATGGCTACACCTTC. This codes for CASSSQGAQGYGYTF.

CDR3 sequence: CASSYSGTSSYEQYF. The DNA of the CDR3 is TGTGCCAGCAGTTACTCAGGGACTAGTTCCTACGAGCAGTACTTC. This chain uses TRBV6-5 with TRBJ2-7, with 8 bases aligning to TRBD2. The germline gives CDR1 MNHEY, CDR2 SVGAGI. Unmatched junction bases numbered 2, after V lost 0 bases and J lost 1 base. There are 15 residues in the CDR3.

The chain joins TRBV4-3 to TRBJ2-5, with TRBD2 matching 14 bases. The DNA end is more similar to TRBJ2-7, so the J call may be wrong. The germline V gene has CDR1 LGHNA and CDR2 YSLEER. This CDR3 has 15 residues. The CDR3 spells CASSSGLAGAYEQYF. Here the CDR3 DNA reads TGCGCCAGCAGCTCGGGACTAGCGGGAGCTTACGAGCAGTACTTC.

The chain recombines TRBV5-1 with TRBJ2-7; 8 positions agree with TRBD1. The germline V gene encodes CDR1 SGHRS and CDR2 YFSETQ. This CDR3 has 14 amino acids. J was trimmed by 6 bases and V by 0 bases; bases with no gene match: 5. CDR3 residues: CASSLVNRGSEQYF. The CDR3 DNA reads as TGCGCCAGCAGCTTGGTTAACAGGGGGTCCGAGCAGTACTTC.

The CDR3 DNA reads as TGTGCCAGTAGTACGGAGGGGTCGTACGAGCAGTACTTC. Its translation is CASSTEGSYEQYF. V usage is TRBV19 and J usage is TRBJ2-7; D perhaps matches TRBD2 (6 bases). The CDR3 sequence is 13 residues long. V lost 4 bases and J lost 4, with 11 bases in between. From germline, CDR1 is LNHDA and CDR2 SQIVND (reference sequence).

The chain carries TRBV27 and TRBJ2-1; possibly TRBD2 for D (6 bases). This CDR3 contains 14 residues. Germline lookup yields CDR1 MNHEY and CDR2 SMNVEV (reference sequence). The V end lost 5 bases, the J end lost 7 bases, and 15 bases lay between the germline ends. The CDR3 region is CASSQASDRNEQFF. The DNA for the CDR3 is TGTGCCAGCAGTCAGGCTAGCGACCGTAATGAGCAGTTCTTC.

This clone was picked up one time. This chain connects TRBV4-3 to TRBJ2-5; D remains unclear. This CDR3 has 15 amino acids. Trimming stripped 1 base from V and 0 bases from J, with 9 bases between. Per germline, CDR1 LGHNA and CDR2 YSLEER. CDR3 in amino acids: CASSQGNWYQETQYF. CDR3 nucleotides: TGCGCCAGCAGCCAAGGCAACTGGTACCAAGAGACCCAGTACTTC.

The genes are TRBV5-4 and TRBJ1-1; TRBD1 matches 8 bases. With V trimmed by 6 bases and J by 2 bases, 12 bases remained unmatched. In germline, CDR1 is SGHNT, CDR2 YYREEE (reference sequence). The length of the CDR3 is 16 residues. This CDR3 reads CASNPSVDRANTEAFF. The CDR3 region has the DNA TGTGCCAGCAACCCCAGTGTGGACAGGGCCAACACTGAAGCTTTCTTT.

The chain joins TRBV15 to TRBJ2-2; no clear D gene. The CDR3 spans 15 residues. From germline, CDR1 is LNHNV and CDR2 YYDKDF (reference sequence). Trimming cost V 0 bases and J 7 bases, with 12 bases left between them. CDR3 nucleotides: TGTGCCACCAGCAGAGATAGGAGCAAGGTCGGGGAGCTGTTTTTT. Protein sequence: CATSRDRSKVGELFF.

The chain joins TRBV6-1 to TRBJ1-5; no reliable D call. Trimming left V 11 bases short and J 7 bases short, with 18 bases between. Looked up from germline, CDR1 is MNHNS and CDR2 is SASEGT. The CDR3 is made up of 13 amino acids. The CDR3 region has the DNA TGTGCCTCGATTCCCACCATCGGGCAGCCCCAGCATTTT. Its translation: CASIPTIGQPQHF.

J is TRBJ2-5 and V is TRBV6-1; D is ambiguous. The CDR3 is made up of 17 amino acids. V was shortened by 2 bases and J by 5 bases, with 21 bases between the two germline ends. Germline CDR1 MNHNS, CDR2 SASEGT. CDR3 protein: CASSENVWASDGETQYF. CDR3 nucleotide sequence: TGTGCCAGCAGTGAAAACGTTTGGGCCTCGGATGGGGAGACCCAGTACTTC.

The V call is TRBV14, the J call TRBJ2-1; 7 bases map to TRBD2. From germline, CDR1 is SGHDN and CDR2 FVKESK. The CDR3 is made up of 15 amino acids. J was trimmed by 2 bases and V by 5 bases; bases with no gene match: 6. The CDR3 loop reads CASSGTIRPYNEQFF. In DNA form, the CDR3 reads TGTGCCAGCAGCGGGACTATCCGACCCTACAATGAGCAGTTCTTC.

The chain joins TRBV6-5 to TRBJ2-1, with D perhaps matching TRBD2 (6 bases). The CDR3 runs 14 residues. With 10 bases removed from V and 8 bases from J, the gap between germline ends came to 21 bases. The germline V gene encodes CDR1 MNHEY and CDR2 SVGAGI. Here the CDR3 reads CAIAPGTGGYEQFF. For the CDR3, the DNA is TGTGCCATTGCCCCCGGGACTGGGGGATATGAGCAGTTCTTC.

The rearrangement uses TRBV2 and TRBJ1-5; D remains ambiguous. The CDR3 covers 15 residues. V gave up 5 bases and J gave up 6 bases, with 17 bases separating them. CDR1 and CDR2 from the germline V gene are SNHLY and FYNNEI. CDR3 DNA sequence: TGTGCCAGCAGTTTTCGCCGGGAAAGCGGTCAGCCCCAGCATTTT. Translating gives CASSFRRESGQPQHF. The variable domain in full, with the rest retrieved from reference TRBV2 and TRBJ1-5, is EPEVTQTPSHQVTQMGQEVILRCVPISNHLYFYWYRQILGQKVEFLVSFYNNEISEKSEIFDDQFSVERPDGSNFTLKIRSTKLEDSAMYFCASSFRRESGQPQHFGDGTRLSIL.

The count of this clone is one. The CDR3 region has the DNA TGTGCCAGCTCACCTACGGGACTAGCTTACGAGCAGTACTTC. Its protein product is CASSPTGLAYEQYF. The chain is built from TRBV18 and TRBJ2-5; 9 nucleotides align to TRBD2. The closer fit of TRBJ2-7 to the DNA end suggests the J call may be wrong. The CDR3 contains 14 residues. Looked up from germline, CDR1 is KGHSH and CDR2 is LQKENI.

The V gene is TRBV18, the J gene TRBJ2-5; 8 bases agree with TRBD2. The junction had 6 bases not matched to a gene; V was cut back by 4 bases and J by 2 bases. The germline CDR1 and CDR2 sequences are KGHSH and LQKENI. CDR3 length equals 15 residues. The CDR3 coding sequence is TGTGCCAGCTCACTATCAGCGGGAGTACAAGAGACCCAGTACTTC. It codes for CASSLSAGVQETQYF.

V and J are TRBV7-2 and TRBJ1-2; D might be TRBD1 (6 bases). CDR1 is SGHTA, CDR2 FQGNSA, per germline. CDR3 size: 14 residues. Trimming took off 5 bases at V and 4 bases at J, with 14 bases between the two ends. CDR3 in amino acids: CASSAPDSIYGYTF. The CDR3 DNA reads as TGTGCCAGCAGCGCCCCGGACAGCATCTATGGCTACACCTTC.

The V gene is TRBV6-5, the J gene TRBJ2-7; no definite D call. Looked up from germline, CDR1 is MNHEY and CDR2 is SVGAGI. The V end was cut by 4 bases, the J end by 3 bases, with 16 bases between. The CDR3 is made up of 15 amino acids. The CDR3 DNA reads as TGTGCCAGCAGTTTCCTTCACCCGGTCTACTACGAGCAGTACTTC. Amino acids: CASSFLHPVYYEQYF.

This chain joins TRBV2 and TRBJ2-5; D is possibly TRBD2 (6 bases). The J call is in doubt because the DNA end fits TRBJ2-7 better. The germline gives CDR1 SNHLY, CDR2 FYNNEI. The CDR3 is made up of 12 amino acids. The CDR3 DNA is TGTGCCAGCAGGGAGGGTGTTGACGAGCAGTACTTC. The encoded protein is CASREGVDEQYF.

The DNA of the CDR3 is TGTGCCAGCAGCTTAGTGGAAAAGGAGGGCTACACCTTC. It translates to CASSLVEKEGYTF. J is TRBJ1-2 and V is TRBV7-9; D unclear. Germline values: CDR1 SEHNR, CDR2 FQNEAQ (reference sequence). Trimming pared 1 base from V and 8 bases from J, leaving 11 bases between. This CDR3 contains 13 residues.

The chain links TRBV7-2 to TRBJ2-7, with TRBD2 matching 9 bases. The CDR3 consists of 16 residues. Per the germline V gene, CDR1 is SGHTA and CDR2 is FQGNSA. V gave up 0 bases and J gave up 4 bases; unmatched junction bases: 7. The CDR3 here is CASSLAISGSGYEQYF. The CDR3 bases are TGTGCCAGCAGCTTAGCCATTAGCGGGAGCGGGTACGAGCAGTACTTC.

The CDR3 reads CASSPLRSGFNDNEQFF. The CDR3 nucleotides are TGTGCCAGCAGCCCCCTTAGGAGCGGGTTTAACGACAATGAGCAGTTCTTC. The rearrangement joins TRBV7-7 to TRBJ2-1; possibly TRBD2 for D (6 bases). CDR1 and CDR2 from the germline V gene are SSHAT and FNYEAQ (reference sequence). The CDR3 spans 17 residues. The V and J ends lost 5 bases and 5 bases respectively, with 22 bases between them.

CDR3 coding DNA: TGTGCCAGCAGTGAAGGAATAGGACTGTCATCTGGGGCCAACGTCCTGACTTTC. It is translated as CASSEGIGLSSGANVLTF. The chain couples TRBV2 to TRBJ2-6, with a weak D call TRBD2 (5 bases). The CDR3 sequence is 18 residues long. V gave up 1 base and J gave up 1 base, with 14 bases separating them. CDR1 is SNHLY and CDR2 is FYNNEI in the germline V gene. The complete variable domain, with remaining parts taken from reference TRBV2 and TRBJ2-6, reads EPEVTQTPSHQVTQMGQEVILRCVPISNHLYFYWYRQILGQKVEFLVSFYNNEISEKSEIFDDQFSVERPDGSNFTLKIRSTKLEDSAMYFCASSEGIGLSSGANVLTFGAGSRLTVL.

This chain links TRBV7-2 with TRBJ2-3; maybe TRBD1 (5 bases). The CDR3 spans 16 residues. From germline, CDR1 is SGHTA and CDR2 FQGNSA. Trimming pared 1 base from V and 1 base from J, leaving 12 bases between. CDR3 coding DNA: TGTGCCAGCAGCTTAGAGGGCAGGGTCGGCACAGATACGCAGTATTTT. Its translation: CASSLEGRVGTDTQYF.

The chain joins TRBV18 to TRBJ2-5; 10 nucleotides agree with TRBD2. V was pared by 4 bases and J by 5 bases, with 10 bases of the junction left unmatched. Germline V gene data show CDR1 as KGHSH and CDR2 as LQKENI. The CDR3 spans 16 residues. DNA for the CDR3: TGTGCCAGCTCACTTTCGCTAGCGGGAGCTGCTGAGACCCAGTACTTC. Protein: CASSLSLAGAAETQYF.

The V and J genes are TRBV5-1 and TRBJ2-5, with TRBD2 identical over 9 bases. The CDR3 has 17 residues. Germline V gives CDR1 SGHRS, CDR2 YFSETQ. V shed 0 bases and J 4 bases; nucleotides not matched to a gene: 10. CDR3 coding DNA: TGCGCCAGCAGCTTGGATCGGGCGGGAGGGCCGGGAGAGACCCAGTACTTC. Translation: CASSLDRAGGPGETQYF. The whole variable domain, remainder taken from reference TRBV5-1 and TRBJ2-5, is KAGVTQTPRYLIKTRGQQVTLSCSPISGHRSVSWYQQTPGQGLQFLFEYFSETQRNKGNFPGRFSGRQFSNSRSEMNVSTLELGDSALYLCASSLDRAGGPGETQYFGPGTRLLVL.

This clone has just a few counts. This chain joins TRBV11-3 and TRBJ2-1; 9 bases match TRBD1. Germline V CDR1 and CDR2: SGHNT, YENEEA. This CDR3 spans 16 amino acids. Germline trimming cut 4 bases from V and 1 base from J; bases unmatched to any gene: 5. The DNA of the CDR3 is TGTGCCAGCAGCTGGACGGGGACAGGGTCCTACAATGAGCAGTTCTTC. Translation gives CASSWTGTGSYNEQFF.

V gene TRBV5-6 combines with J gene TRBJ1-2; D is unclear. V was clipped by 2 bases and J by 1 base, with 12 bases between them. Germline V lookup: CDR1 SGHDT, CDR2 YYEEEE. This CDR3 is 15 amino acids long. The CDR3 region is CASSFGSADNYGYTF. In DNA, the CDR3 is TGTGCCAGCAGCTTCGGGTCAGCTGATAACTATGGCTACACCTTC.

This chain joins TRBV4-3 and TRBJ2-1; 12 bases align to TRBD2. The germline CDR1 and CDR2 sequences are LGHNA and YSLEER. V shed 0 bases, J shed 4 bases, and the junction held 4 bases outside the gene matches. This CDR3 is built from 17 residues. The CDR3 DNA follows: TGCGCCAGCAGCCAAGATCTGGGACTAGCGGGTTACAATGAGCAGTTCTTC. This translates into CASSQDLGLAGYNEQFF.